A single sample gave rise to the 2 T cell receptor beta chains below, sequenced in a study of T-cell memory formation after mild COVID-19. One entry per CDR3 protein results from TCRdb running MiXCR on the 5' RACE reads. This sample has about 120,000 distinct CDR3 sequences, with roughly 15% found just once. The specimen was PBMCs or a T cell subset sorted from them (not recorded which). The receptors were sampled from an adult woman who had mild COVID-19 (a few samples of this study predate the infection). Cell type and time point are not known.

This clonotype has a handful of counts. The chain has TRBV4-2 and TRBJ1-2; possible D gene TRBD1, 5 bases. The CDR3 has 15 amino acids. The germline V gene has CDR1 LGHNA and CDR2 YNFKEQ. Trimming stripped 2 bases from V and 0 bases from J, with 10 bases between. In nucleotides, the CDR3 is TGTGCCAGCAGCCAACCAGGGAACTCTAACTATGGCTACACCTTC. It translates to CASSQPGNSNYGYTF.

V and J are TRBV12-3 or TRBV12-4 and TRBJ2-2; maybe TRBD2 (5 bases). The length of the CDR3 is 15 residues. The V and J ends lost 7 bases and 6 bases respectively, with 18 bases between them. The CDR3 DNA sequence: TGTGCCAGCACTTCAGAGGGAAGCATCGCCGGGGAGCTGTTTTTT. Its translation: CASTSEGSIAGELFF.